A single T cell receptor (beta chain) is shown here with its context. At one boundary the junction diverges from the germline segment, which might be a read error. CDR1 is SGDLS, CDR2 YYNGEE, per germline. This CDR3 is built from 18 residues. This entry is derived from a study of blood T cell repertoires in COVID-19. Study-level information: The study drew acute and convalescent COVID-19 samples from the United States, Italy and Spain.

During active infection, Seattle patients enrolled and were then monitored through disease. As processed by the authors: For nucleated cells, counts were estimated from reference gene primer amplification. TCRdb's table, derived via immunoSEQ multiplex PCR, lists solely in-frame clones and lacks some. V and J calls plus clone size are reproduced from that table; the DNA served to infer D and trimming. This sample carries about 80,000 clones, about 73% of them seen once, and the ten largest clones take just over 35%. Sequencing input: peripheral blood. V and J are TRBV9 and TRBJ2-1, with 13 bases fitting TRBD2. This clonotype originated in a man aged 55-75 years with COVID-19, enrolled during active disease. The CDR3 is CASSVGLAGARLYNGQFF. CDR3 sequence (DNA): TGTGCCAGCAGCGTCGGACTAGCGGGAGCTCGACTTTACAATGGGCAGTTCTTC.